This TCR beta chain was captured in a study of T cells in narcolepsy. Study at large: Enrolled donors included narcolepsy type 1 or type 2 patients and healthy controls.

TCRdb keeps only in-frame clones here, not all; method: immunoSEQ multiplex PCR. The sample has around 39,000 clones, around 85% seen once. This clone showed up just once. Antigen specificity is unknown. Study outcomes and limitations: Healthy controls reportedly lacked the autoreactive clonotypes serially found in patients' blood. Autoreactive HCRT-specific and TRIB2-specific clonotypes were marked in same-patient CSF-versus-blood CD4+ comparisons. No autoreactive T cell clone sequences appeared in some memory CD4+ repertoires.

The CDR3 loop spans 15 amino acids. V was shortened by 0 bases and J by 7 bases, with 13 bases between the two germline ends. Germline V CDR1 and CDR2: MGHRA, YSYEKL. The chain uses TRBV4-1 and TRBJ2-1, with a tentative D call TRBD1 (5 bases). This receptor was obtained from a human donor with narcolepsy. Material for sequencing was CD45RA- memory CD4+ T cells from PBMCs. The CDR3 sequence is CASSQDGAGLNEQFF. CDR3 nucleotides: TGCGCCAGCAGCCAAGATGGGGCCGGGCTGAATGAGCAGTTCTTC.